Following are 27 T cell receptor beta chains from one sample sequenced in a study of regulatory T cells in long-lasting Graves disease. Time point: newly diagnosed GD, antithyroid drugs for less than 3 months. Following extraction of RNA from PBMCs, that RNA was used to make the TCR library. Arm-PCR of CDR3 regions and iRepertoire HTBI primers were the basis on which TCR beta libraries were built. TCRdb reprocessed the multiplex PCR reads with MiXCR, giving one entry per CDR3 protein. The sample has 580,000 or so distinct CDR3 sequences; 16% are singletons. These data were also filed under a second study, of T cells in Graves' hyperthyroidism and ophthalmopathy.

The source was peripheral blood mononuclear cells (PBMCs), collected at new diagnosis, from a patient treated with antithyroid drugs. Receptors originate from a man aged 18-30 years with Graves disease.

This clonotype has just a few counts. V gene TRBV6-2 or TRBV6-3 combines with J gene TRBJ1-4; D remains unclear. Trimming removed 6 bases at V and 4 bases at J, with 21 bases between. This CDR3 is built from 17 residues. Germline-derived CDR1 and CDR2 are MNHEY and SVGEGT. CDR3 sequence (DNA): TGTGCCAGCAGCGTCGCATTTGTGAATCCGCTTAATGAAAAACTGTTTTTT. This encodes CASSVAFVNPLNEKLFF.

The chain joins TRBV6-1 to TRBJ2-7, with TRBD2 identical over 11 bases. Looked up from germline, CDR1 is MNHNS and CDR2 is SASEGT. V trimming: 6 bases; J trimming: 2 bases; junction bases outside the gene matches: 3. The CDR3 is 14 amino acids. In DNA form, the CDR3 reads TGTGCCAGCAGGCCGACTAGCGGGACCTACGAGCAGTACTTC. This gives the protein CASRPTSGTYEQYF.

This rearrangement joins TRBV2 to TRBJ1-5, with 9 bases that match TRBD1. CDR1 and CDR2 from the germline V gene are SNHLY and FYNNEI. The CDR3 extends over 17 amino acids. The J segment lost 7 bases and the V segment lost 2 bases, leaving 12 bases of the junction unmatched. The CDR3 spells CASSELWLGQGAQPQHF. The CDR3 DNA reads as TGTGCCAGCAGTGAATTGTGGTTGGGACAGGGTGCCCAGCCCCAGCATTTT.

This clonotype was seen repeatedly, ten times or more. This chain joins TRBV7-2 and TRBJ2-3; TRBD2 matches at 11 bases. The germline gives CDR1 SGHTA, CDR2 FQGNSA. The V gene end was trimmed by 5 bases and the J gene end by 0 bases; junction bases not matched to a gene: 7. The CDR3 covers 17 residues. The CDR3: CASSLLGLAVSTDTQYF. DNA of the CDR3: TGTGCCAGCAGCCTGTTGGGACTAGCGGTGAGCACAGATACGCAGTATTTT.

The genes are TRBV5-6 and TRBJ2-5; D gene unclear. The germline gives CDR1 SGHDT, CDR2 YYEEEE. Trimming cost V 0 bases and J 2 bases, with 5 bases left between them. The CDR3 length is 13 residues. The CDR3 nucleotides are TGTGCCAGCAGCTTGGAACAGCAAGAGACCCAGTACTTC. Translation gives CASSLEQQETQYF.

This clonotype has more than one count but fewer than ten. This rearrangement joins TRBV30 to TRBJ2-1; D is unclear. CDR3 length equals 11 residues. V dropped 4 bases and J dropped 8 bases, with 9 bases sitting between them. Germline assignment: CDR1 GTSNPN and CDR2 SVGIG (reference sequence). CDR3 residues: CAWTSRYEQFF. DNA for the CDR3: TGTGCCTGGACTTCCAGGTATGAGCAGTTCTTC.

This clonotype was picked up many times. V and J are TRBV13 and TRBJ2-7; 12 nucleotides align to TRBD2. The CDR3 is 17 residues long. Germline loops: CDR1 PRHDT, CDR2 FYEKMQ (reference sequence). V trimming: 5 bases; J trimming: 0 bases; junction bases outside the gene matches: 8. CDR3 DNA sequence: TGTGCCAGCAGCCAAGGACTAGCGGGGAGATACTCCTACGAGCAGTACTTC. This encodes CASSQGLAGRYSYEQYF.

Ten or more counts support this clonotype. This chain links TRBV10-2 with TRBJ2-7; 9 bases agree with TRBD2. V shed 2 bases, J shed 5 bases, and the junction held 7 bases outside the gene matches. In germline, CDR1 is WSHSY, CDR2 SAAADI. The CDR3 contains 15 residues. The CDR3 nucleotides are TGCGCCAGCAGTGAGATTAGCGGGGGTGCAAACGAGCAGTACTTC. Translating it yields CASSEISGGANEQYF.

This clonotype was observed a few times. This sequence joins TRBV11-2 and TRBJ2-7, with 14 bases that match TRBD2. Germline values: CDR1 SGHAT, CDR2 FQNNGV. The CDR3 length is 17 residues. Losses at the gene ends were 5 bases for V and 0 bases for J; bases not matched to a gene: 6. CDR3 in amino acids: CASSQEGLAGDSYEQYF. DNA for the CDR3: TGTGCCAGCAGCCAAGAGGGACTAGCGGGGGACTCCTACGAGCAGTACTTC.

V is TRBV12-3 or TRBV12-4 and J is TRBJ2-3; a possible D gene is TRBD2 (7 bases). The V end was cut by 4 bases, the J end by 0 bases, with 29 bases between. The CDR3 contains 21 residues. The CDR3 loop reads CASSSPRGLKDTLASTDTQYF. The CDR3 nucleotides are TGTGCCAGCAGTTCACCCAGGGGACTAAAAGATACTTTGGCTAGCACAGATACGCAGTATTTT.

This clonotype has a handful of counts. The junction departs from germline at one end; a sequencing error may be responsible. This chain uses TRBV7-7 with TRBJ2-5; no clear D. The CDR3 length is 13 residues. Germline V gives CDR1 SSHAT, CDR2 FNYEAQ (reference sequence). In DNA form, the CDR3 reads TGTGCTAGCAGCGCTGGGTCCGCAGGGACCCAGTACTTC. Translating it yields CASSAGSAGTQYF. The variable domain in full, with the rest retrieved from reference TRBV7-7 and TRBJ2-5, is GAGVSQSPRYKVTKRGQDVTLRCDPISSHATLYWYQQALGQGPEFLTYFNYEAQPDKSGLPSDRFSAERPEGSISTLTIQRTEQRDSAMYRCASSAGSAGTQYFGPGTRLLVL.

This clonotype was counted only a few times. The CDR3 nucleotides read TGTGCCATCAGTGAGACAGACGCACGGAGAACGGAAGACACCATATATTTT. Its translation is CAISETDARRTEDTIYF. The chain joins TRBV10-3 to TRBJ1-3; D remains unclear. The CDR3 consists of 17 residues. Trimming removed 2 bases at V and 8 bases at J, with 22 bases between. The germline V gene has CDR1 ENHRY and CDR2 SYGVKD.

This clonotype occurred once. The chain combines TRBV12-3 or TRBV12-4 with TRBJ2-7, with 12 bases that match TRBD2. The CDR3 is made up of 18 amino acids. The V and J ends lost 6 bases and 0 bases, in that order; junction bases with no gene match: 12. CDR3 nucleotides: TGTGCCAGCAGCTCCGGACTAGCGGGACGATTAAGCTCCTACGAGCAGTACTTC. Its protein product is CASSSGLAGRLSSYEQYF.

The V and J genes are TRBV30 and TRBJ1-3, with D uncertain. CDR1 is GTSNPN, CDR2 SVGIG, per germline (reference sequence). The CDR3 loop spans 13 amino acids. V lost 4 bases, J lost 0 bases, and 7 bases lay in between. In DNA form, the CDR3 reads TGTGCCTGGAACGGGAACTCTGGAAACACCATATATTTT. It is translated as CAWNGNSGNTIYF.

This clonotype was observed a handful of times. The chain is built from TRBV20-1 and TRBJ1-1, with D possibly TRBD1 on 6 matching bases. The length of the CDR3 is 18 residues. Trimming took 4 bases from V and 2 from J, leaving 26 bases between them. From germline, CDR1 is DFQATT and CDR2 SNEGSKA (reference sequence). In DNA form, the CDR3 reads TGCAGTGCTATTCGGGCAGGGGTTCTCGACCTCCGAAACACTGAAGCTTTCTTT. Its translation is CSAIRAGVLDLRNTEAFF.

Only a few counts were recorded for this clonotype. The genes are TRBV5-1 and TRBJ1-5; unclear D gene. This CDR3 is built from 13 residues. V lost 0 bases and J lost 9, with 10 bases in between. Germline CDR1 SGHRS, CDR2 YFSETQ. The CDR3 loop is CASSLAGDGPQHF. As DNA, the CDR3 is TGCGCCAGCAGCTTGGCGGGTGATGGGCCCCAGCATTTT.

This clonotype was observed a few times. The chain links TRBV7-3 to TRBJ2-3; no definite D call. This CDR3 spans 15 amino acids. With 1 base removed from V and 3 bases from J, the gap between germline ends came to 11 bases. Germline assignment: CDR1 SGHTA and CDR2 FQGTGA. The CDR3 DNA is TGTGCCAGCAGCTTAAGGCCGTTCCAAACAGATACGCAGTATTTT. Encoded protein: CASSLRPFQTDTQYF.

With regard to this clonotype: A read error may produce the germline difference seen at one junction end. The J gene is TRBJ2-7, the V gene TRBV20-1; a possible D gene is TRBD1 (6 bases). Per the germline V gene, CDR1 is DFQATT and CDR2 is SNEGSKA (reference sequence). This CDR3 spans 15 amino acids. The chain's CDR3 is CSAIPRTGLNYEQYF. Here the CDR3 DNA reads TGCAGCGCTATACCACGAACAGGGTTAAATTACGAGCAGTACTTC.

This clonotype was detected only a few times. CDR3 region: CASSSDGSRETQYF. The CDR3 region has the DNA TGTGCCAGCAGCTCGGACGGATCGAGGGAGACCCAGTACTTC. The gene calls are TRBV11-2 and TRBJ2-1; no clear D gene. The DNA end favors TRBJ2-5, so the J call may be wrong. The germline V gene encodes CDR1 SGHAT and CDR2 FQNNGV. The CDR3 has 14 amino acids.

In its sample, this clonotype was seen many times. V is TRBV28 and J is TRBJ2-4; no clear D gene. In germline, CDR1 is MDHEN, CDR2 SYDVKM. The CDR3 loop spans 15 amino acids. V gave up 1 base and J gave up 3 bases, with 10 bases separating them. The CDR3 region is CASSLYHENKNIQYF. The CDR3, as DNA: TGTGCCAGCAGTTTATACCATGAGAACAAAAACATTCAGTACTTC.

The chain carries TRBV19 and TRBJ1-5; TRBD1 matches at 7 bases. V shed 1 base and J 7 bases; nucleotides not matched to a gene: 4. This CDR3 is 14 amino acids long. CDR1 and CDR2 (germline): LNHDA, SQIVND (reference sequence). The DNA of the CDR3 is TGTGCCAGTAGTATAGCCAGGGGGAAACAGCCCCAGCATTTT. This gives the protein CASSIARGKQPQHF.

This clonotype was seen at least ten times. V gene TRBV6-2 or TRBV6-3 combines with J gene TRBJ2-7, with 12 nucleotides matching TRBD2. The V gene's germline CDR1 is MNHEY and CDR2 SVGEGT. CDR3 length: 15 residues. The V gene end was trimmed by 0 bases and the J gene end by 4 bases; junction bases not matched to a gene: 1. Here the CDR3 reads CASSYSGTSGYEQYF. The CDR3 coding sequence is TGTGCCAGCAGTTACTCGGGGACTAGCGGGTACGAGCAGTACTTC.

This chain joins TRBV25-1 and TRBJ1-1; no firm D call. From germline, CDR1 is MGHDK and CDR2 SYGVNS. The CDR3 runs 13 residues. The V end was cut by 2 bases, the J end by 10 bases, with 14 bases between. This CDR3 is CASSELLGGGAFF. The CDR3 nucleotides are TGTGCCAGCAGTGAACTCTTAGGAGGAGGAGCTTTCTTT.

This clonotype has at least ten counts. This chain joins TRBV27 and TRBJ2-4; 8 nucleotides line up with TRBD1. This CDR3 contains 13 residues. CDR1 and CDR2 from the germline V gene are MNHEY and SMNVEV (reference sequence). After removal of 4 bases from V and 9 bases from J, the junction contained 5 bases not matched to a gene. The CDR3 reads CASSSGTGGIQYF. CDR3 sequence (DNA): TGTGCCAGCAGTTCCGGGACAGGTGGCATTCAGTACTTC.

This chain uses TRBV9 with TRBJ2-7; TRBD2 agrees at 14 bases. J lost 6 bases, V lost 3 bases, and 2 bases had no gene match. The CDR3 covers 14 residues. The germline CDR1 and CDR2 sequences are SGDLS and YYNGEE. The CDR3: CASSAGLAGGEQYF. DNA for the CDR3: TGTGCCAGCAGCGCCGGACTAGCGGGAGGCGAGCAGTACTTC.

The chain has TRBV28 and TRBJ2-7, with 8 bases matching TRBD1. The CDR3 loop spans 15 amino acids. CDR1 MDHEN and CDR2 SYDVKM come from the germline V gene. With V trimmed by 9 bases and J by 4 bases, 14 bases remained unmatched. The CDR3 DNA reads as TGTGCCAGTCTGGCCGTCCGGACAGGGATATACGAGCAGTACTTC. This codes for CASLAVRTGIYEQYF.

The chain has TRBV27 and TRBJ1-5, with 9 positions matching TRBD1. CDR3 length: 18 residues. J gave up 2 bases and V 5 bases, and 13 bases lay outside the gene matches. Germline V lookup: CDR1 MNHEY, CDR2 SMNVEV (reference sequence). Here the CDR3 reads CASSQAAVQGAGNQPQHF. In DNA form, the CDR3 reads TGTGCCAGCAGTCAGGCGGCTGTACAGGGGGCGGGCAATCAGCCCCAGCATTTT.